This section outlines one TCR beta chain sequence together with its context. Its antigen is currently unknown. TCRdb reprocessed the 5' RACE reads via MiXCR and lists one record per CDR3 protein. Here the sample spans 500,000 to 550,000 distinct CDR3 sequences, about a fifth being singletons. These data are taken from a study of identical twins. Study-level findings and limits: There were fewer insertions in abundant cord blood beta clonotypes, but memory repertoires showed no such pattern. Models underestimated out-of-frame TCR alpha sharing in monozygotic twins. The analysis was cross-sectional rather than longitudinal within donors.

The same data also contributed to another study, on yellow fever vaccine responses in identical twins.

This sequence originates from a young woman in good health. Sample: CD4+ T cells sorted from blood.

This CDR3 reads CASSTQGEGREQYF. CDR3 bases: TGTGCCAGCAGTACGCAGGGAGAGGGGCGCGAGCAGTACTTC. The chain is built from TRBV12-3 or TRBV12-4 and TRBJ2-7; D assignment may be TRBD1 or TRBD2 (5 bases each). The V and J ends lost 5 bases and 6 bases respectively, with 17 bases between them. The CDR3 has 14 residues.